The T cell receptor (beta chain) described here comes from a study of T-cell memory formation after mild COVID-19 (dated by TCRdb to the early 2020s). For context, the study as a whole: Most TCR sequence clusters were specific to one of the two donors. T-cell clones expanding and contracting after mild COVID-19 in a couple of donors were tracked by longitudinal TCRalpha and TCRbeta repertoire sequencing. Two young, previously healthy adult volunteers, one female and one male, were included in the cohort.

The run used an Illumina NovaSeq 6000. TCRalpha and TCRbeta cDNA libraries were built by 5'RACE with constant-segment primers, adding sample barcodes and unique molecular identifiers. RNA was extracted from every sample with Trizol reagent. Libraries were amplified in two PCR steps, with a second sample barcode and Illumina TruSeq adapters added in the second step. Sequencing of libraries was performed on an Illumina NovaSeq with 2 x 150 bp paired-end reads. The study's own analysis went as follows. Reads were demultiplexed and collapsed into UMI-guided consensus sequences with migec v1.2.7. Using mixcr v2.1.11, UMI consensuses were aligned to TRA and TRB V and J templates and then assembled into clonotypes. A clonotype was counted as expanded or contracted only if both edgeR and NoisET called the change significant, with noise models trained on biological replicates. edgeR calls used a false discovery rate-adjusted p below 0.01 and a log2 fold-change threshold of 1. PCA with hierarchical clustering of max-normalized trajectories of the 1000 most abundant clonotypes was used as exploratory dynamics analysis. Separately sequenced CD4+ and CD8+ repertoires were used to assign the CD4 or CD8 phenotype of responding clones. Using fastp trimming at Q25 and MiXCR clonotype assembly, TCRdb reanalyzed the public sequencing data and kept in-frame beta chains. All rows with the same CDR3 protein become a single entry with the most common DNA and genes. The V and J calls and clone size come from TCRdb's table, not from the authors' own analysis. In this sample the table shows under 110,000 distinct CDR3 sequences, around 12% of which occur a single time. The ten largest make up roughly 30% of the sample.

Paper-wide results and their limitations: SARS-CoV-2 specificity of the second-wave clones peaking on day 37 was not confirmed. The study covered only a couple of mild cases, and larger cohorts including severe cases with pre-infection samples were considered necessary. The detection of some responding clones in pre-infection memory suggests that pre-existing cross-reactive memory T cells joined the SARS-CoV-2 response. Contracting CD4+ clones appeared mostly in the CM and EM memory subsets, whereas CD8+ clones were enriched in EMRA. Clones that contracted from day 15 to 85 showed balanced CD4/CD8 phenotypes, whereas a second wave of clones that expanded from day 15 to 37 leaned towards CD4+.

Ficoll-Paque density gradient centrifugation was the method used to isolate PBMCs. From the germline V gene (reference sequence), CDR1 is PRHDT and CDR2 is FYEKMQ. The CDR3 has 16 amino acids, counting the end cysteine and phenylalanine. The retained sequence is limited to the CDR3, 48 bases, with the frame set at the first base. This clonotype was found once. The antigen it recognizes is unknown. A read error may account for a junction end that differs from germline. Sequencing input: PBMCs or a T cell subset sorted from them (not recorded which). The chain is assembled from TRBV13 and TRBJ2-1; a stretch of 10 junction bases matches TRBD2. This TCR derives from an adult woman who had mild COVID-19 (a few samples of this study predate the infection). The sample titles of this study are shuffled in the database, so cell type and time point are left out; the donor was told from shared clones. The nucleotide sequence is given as TGTGACAGCAGTCACCCTCTAGCGGGAGCCCCCAATGAGCAGTTCTTC. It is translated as CDSSHPLAGAPNEQFF.